This TCR beta chain was recorded in a study of cytomegalovirus exposure and HLA in healthy donors. Germline V gene data show CDR1 as MRHNA and CDR2 as SNTAGT. CDR3 length equals 15 residues. Trimming cost V 4 bases and J 4 bases; bases outside gene matches: 7. Amplification used 60 Vbeta primers and 13 Jbeta primers. Profiling relied on immunoSEQ multiplex PCR, and the TCRdb table lists in-frame clones only, not all of them. In the table there are roughly 89,000 clones, roughly 81% of which are singletons. This receptor was identified in a woman in her twenties or thirties in good health and CMV-seronegative. The chain combines TRBV6-4 with TRBJ1-2; 9 bases map to TRBD1. The sample taken for sequencing was PBMCs. The CDR3 coding sequence is TGTGCCAGCAGTGCCGGGACAGGGTATGGCTATGGCTACACCTTC. It specifies CASSAGTGYGYGYTF.